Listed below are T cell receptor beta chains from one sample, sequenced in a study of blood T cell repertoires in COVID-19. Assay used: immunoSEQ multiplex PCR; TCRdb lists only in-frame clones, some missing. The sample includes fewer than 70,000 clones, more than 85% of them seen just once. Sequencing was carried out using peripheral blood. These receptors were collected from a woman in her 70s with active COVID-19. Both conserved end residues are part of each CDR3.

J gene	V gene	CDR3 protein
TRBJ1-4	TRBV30	CAWSVQVPRLFF
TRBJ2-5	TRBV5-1	CASSSGGLADLKETQYF
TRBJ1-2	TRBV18	CASSTISDRGGDYTF
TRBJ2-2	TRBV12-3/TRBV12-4	CASSRVIGELFF
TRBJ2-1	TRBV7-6	CASSLAVGGRGNEQFF
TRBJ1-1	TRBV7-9	CASSLQGARRITEAFF
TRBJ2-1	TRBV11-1	CASSLGDYPIYNEQFF
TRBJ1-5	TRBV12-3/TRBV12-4	CASRRTGNQPQHF
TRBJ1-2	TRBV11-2	CASSLDGFLGSLANYGYTF
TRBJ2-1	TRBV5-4	CASSFQEGTKQFF
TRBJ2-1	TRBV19	CASRTGGNEQFF
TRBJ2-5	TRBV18	CASSPPSGLQETQYF
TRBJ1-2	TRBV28	CASSWDTGRGYTF
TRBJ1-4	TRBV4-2	CASSQEWGREGAEKLFF
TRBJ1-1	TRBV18	CASSPGTGRNTEAFF
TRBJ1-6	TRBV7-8	CASSHSGQGRGWSYNSPLHF
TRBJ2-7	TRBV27	CASSFRTGGYEQYF
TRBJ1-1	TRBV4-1	CASSPTDREDTEAFF
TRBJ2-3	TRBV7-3	CASSLTGQTSTDTQYF
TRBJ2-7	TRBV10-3	CAISTGLRSYEQYF
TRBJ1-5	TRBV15	CATSRRESGRTQPQHF
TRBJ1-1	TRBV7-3	CASRPYRETLMNTEAFF
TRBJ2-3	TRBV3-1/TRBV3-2	CASSLAGELTDTQYF
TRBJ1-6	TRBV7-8	CASSLRQGDNSPLHF
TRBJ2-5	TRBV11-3	CASSPGLAGAQETQYF
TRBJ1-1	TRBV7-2	CASSPRTGNTEAFF
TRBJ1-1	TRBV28	CASSLDRGHQNTEAFF
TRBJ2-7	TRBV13	CASSYRQPYEQYF
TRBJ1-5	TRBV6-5	CASSTHGSDQPQHF
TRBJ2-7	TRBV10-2	CASSLFSGRSFEQYF
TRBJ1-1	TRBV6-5	CASSYDRKNTEAFF
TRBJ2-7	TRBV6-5	CASSYPGQGRFEQYF
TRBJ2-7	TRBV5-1	CASSSRLAGGPPYEQYF
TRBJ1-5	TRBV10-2	CASSMEQGLNQPQHF
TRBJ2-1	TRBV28	CASGGSLIYNEQFF
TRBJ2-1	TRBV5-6	CASSLGAGAPYNEQFF
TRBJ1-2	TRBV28	CATKWGDGYTF
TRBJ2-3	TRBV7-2	CASSLAYTDTQYF
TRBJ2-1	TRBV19	CASSIDTERNEQFF
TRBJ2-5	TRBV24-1	CATSDLGLQETQYF
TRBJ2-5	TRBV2	CASSRDFQETQYF
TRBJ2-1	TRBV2	CASSANRGGNEQFF
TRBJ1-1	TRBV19	CASTTRDRGMNTEAFF
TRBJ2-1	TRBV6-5	CASSYSADPQFF
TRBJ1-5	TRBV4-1	CASSQDSFSLGNQPQHF
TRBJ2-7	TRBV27	CASRLREGFSYEQYF
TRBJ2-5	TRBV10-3	CAISESRGQGETQYF
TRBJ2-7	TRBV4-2	CASSQNRGLGSYEQYF
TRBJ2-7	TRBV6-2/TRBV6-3	CASSTAPGTGDTYEQYF
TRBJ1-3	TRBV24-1	CATSGVGGTGNTIYF
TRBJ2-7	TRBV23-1	CASSHRDTYTSYEQYF
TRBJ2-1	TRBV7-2	CASSPSGLGNEQFF
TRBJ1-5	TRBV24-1	CATSEGTGRFNQPQHF
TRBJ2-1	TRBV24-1	CATSDPIGTGGTYNEQFF
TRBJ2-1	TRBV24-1	CATSDITKRESSYNEQFF